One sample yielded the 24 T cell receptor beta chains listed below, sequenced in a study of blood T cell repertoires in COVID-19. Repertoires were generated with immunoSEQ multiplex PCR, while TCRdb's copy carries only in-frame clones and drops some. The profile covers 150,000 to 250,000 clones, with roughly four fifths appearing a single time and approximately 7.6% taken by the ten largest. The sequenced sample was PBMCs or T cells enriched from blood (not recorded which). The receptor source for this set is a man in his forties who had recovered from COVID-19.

The CDR3 coding sequence is TGTGCCAGCAGTTCAACGGGGGTAGGGGATCAGCCCCAGCATTTT. Amino acids: CASSSTGVGDQPQHF. The chain employs TRBV6-5 and TRBJ1-5, with TRBD1 as a possible D gene (5 bases). The V gene's germline CDR1 is MNHEY and CDR2 SVGAGI. The CDR3 runs to 15 residues. Trimming removed 4 bases from V and 5 bases from J, with 15 bases in between.

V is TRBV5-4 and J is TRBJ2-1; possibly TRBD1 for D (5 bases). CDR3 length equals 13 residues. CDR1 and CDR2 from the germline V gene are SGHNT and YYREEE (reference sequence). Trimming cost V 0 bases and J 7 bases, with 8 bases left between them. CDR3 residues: CASSLDRSNEQFF. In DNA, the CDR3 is TGTGCCAGCAGCTTGGACAGGTCTAATGAGCAGTTCTTC.

As DNA, the CDR3 is TGTGCCACTAATTCACCGGGACAGTCTAATGAAAAACTGTTTTTT. It specifies CATNSPGQSNEKLFF. This chain connects TRBV19 to TRBJ1-4; 7 nucleotides line up with TRBD1. Trimming at V came to 10 bases and at J to 3 bases, leaving 11 bases not matched to a gene. This CDR3 has 15 residues. CDR1 is LNHDA and CDR2 is SQIVND in the germline V gene (reference sequence).

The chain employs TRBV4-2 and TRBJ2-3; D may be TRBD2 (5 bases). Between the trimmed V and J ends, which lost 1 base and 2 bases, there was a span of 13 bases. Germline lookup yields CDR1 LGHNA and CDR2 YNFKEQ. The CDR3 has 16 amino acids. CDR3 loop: CASSQVPLEVTDTQYF. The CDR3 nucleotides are TGTGCCAGCAGCCAAGTGCCCCTGGAGGTCACAGATACGCAGTATTTT.

CDR3 in amino acids: CAIRSGVDGELFF. CDR3 DNA: TGTGCCATCAGAAGCGGGGTGGACGGGGAGCTGTTTTTT. This sequence joins TRBV10-3 and TRBJ2-2; 7 bases line up with TRBD2. The CDR3 sequence is 13 residues long. Germline V gene lookup returns CDR1 ENHRY and CDR2 SYGVKD. Trimming removed 6 bases from V and 7 bases from J; junction bases left unmatched: 5.

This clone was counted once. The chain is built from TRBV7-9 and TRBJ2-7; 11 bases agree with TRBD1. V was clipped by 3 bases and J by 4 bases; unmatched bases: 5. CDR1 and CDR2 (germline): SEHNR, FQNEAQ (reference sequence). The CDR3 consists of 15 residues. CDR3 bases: TGTGCCAGCAGCTTTAGGACAGGGGGCAAGTACGAGCAGTACTTC. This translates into CASSFRTGGKYEQYF. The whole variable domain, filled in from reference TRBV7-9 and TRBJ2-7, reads DTGVSQNPRHKITKRGQNVTFRCDPISEHNRLYWYRQTLGQGPEFLTYFQNEAQLEKSRLLSDRFSAERPKGSFSTLEIQRTEQGDSAMYLCASSFRTGGKYEQYFGPGTRLTVT.

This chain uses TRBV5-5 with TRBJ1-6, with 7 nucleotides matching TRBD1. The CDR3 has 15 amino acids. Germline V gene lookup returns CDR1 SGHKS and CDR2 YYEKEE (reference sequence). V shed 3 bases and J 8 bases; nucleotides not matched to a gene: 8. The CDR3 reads CASSSGGSGYSPLHF. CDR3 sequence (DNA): TGTGCCAGCAGCTCAGGGGGATCAGGGTATTCACCCCTCCACTTT.

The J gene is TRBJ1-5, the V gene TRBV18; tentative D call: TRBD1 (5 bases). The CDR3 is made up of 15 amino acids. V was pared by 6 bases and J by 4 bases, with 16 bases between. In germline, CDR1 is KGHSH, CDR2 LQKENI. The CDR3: CASSFGRDGNQPQHF. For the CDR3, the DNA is TGTGCCAGCTCGTTTGGGCGGGACGGGAATCAGCCCCAGCATTTT.

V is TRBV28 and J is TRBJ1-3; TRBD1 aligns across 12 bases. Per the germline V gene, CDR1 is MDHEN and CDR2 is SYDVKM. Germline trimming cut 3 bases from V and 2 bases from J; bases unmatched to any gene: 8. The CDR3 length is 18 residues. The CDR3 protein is CASSLLPGQGATGNTIYF. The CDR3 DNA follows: TGTGCCAGCAGTTTGCTTCCGGGACAGGGGGCTACTGGAAACACCATATATTTT. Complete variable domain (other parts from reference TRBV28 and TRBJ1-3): DVKVTQSSRYLVKRTGEKVFLECVQDMDHENMFWYRQDPGLGLRLIYFSYDVKMKEKGDIPEGYSVSREKKERFSLILESASTNQTSMYLCASSLLPGQGATGNTIYFGEGSWLTVV.

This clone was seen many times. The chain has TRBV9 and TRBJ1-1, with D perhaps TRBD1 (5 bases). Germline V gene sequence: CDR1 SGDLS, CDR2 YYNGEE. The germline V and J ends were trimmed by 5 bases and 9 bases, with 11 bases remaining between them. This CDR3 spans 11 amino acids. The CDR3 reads CASSSGRKAFF. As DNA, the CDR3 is TGTGCCAGCAGTTCAGGGAGGAAAGCTTTCTTT.

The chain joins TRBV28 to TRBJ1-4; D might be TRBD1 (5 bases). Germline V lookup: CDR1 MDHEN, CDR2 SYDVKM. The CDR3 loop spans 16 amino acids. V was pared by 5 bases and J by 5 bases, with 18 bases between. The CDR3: CASSTIISGINEKLFF. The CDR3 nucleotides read TGTGCCAGCAGTACTATTATCTCAGGGATAAATGAAAAACTGTTTTTT.

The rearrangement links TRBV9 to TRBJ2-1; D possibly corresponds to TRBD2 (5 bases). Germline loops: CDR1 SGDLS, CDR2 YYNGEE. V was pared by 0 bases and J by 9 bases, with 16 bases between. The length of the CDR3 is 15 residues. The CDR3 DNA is TGTGCCAGCAGCGTAGGTAGGACTCCAGGAGGTGAGCAGTTCTTC. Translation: CASSVGRTPGGEQFF.

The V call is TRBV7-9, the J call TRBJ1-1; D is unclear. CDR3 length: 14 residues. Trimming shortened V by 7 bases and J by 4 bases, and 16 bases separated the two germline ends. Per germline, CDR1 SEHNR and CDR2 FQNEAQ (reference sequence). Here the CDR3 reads CASTGLEFGTEAFF. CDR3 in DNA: TGTGCCAGCACGGGTCTCGAGTTCGGCACTGAAGCTTTCTTT.

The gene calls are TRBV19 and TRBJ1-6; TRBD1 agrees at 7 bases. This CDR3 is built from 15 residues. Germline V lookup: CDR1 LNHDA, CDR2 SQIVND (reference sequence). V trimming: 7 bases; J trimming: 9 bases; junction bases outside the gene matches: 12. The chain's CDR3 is CASKQHQGGGSPLHF. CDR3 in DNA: TGTGCCAGTAAGCAGCATCAGGGGGGAGGTTCACCCCTCCACTTT.

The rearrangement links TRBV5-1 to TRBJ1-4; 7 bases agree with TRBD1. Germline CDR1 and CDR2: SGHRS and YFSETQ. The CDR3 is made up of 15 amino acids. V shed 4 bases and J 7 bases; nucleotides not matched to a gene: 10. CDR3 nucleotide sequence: TGCGCCAGCAGCGTTCACAGGGGTATTGGTGAAAAACTGTTTTTT. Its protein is CASSVHRGIGEKLFF.

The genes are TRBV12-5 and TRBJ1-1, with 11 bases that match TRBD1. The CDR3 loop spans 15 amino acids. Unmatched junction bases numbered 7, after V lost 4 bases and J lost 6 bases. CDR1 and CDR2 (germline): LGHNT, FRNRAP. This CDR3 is CASGSGTGGSSEAFF. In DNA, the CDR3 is TGTGCTAGTGGTTCAGGGACAGGGGGGAGCTCTGAAGCTTTCTTT. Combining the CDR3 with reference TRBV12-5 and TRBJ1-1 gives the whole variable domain DARVTQTPRHKVTEMGQEVTMRCQPILGHNTVFWYRQTMMQGLELLAYFRNRAPLDDSGMPKDRFSAEMPDATLATLKIQPSEPRDSAVYFCASGSGTGGSSEAFFGQGTRLTVV.

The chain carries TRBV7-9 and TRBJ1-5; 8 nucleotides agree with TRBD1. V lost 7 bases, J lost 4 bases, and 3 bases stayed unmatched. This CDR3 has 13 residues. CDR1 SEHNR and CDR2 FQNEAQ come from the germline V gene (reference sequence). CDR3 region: CASTDRANQPQHF. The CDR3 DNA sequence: TGTGCCAGCACGGACAGGGCAAATCAGCCCCAGCATTTT.

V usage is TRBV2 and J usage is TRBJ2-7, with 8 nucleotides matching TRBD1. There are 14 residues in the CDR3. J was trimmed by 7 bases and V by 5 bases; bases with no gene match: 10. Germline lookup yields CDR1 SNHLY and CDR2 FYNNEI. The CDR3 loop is CASSPRQGTWEQYF. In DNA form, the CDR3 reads TGTGCCAGCAGTCCCCGACAGGGGACTTGGGAGCAGTACTTC.

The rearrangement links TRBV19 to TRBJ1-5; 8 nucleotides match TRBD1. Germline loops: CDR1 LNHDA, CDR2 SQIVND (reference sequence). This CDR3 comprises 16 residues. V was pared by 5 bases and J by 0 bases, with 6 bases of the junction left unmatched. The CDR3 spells CASSARTGYSNQPQHF. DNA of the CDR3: TGTGCCAGTAGTGCTCGGACAGGGTATAGCAATCAGCCCCAGCATTTT.

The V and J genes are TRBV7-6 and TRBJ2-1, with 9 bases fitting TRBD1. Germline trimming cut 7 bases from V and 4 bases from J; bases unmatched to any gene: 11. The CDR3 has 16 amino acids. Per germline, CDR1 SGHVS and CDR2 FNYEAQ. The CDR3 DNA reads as TGTGCCAGCACCTCTAGAGGGACAGGGACTTACAATGAGCAGTTCTTC. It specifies CASTSRGTGTYNEQFF. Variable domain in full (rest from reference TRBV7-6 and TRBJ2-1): GAGVSQSPRYKVTKRGQDVALRCDPISGHVSLYWYRQALGQGPEFLTYFNYEAQQDKSGLPNDRFSAERPEGSISTLTIQRTEQRDSAMYRCASTSRGTGTYNEQFFGPGTRLTVL.

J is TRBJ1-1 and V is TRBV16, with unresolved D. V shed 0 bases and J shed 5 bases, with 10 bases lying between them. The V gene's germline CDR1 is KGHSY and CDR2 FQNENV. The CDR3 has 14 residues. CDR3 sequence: CASSQSAGDTEAFF. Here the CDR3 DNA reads TGTGCCAGCAGCCAATCGGCGGGCGATACTGAAGCTTTCTTT.

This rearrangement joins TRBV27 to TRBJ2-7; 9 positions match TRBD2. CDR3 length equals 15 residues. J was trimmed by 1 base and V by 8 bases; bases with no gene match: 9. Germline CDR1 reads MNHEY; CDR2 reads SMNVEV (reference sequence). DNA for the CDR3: TGTGCCAGCGGGCGGGGGGGAACACTGTCCTACGAGCAGTACTTC. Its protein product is CASGRGGTLSYEQYF.

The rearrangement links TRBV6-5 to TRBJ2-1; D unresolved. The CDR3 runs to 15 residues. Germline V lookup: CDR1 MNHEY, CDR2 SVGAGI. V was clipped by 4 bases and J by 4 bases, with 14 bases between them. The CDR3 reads CASSSSSNWYNEQFF. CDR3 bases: TGTGCCAGCAGTTCATCTTCAAACTGGTACAATGAGCAGTTCTTC.

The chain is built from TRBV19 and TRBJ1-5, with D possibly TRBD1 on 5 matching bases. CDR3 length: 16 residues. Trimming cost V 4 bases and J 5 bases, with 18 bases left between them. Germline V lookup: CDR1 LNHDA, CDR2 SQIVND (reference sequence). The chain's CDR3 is CASSTPRHRLHQPQHF. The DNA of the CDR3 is TGTGCCAGTAGTACCCCAAGGCACAGGCTTCATCAGCCCCAGCATTTT.